Listed here are 24 T cell receptor beta chains from one sample, sequenced in a study of response to subunit inactivated influenza vaccine (dated by TCRdb to 2016 to 2018). Library preparation employed RT-PCR. Sequenced on an Illumina HiSeq 2500. TCRdb's own reprocessing of the public reads used fastp at Q25 and MiXCR and kept productive beta chains. Rows are combined by CDR3 protein, so each entry shows the most common genes and DNA. This sample has around 200,000 distinct CDR3 sequences in its table, and 13% to 15% of those were observed once. The ten largest clones add up to about a quarter of the sample. The sequencing used CD8+ T cells sorted from PBMCs, collected roughly 5 days after vaccination. The receptor set was obtained from a man aged 45 to 65 who received an inactivated influenza vaccine. Donor details come from another sample of the same person, matched by shared clones.

This chain connects TRBV4-3 to TRBJ2-1; 12 nucleotides align to TRBD2. CDR1 and CDR2 (germline): LGHNA, YSLEER. The CDR3 loop spans 17 amino acids. V lost 1 base, J lost 4 bases, and 5 bases stayed unmatched. CDR3 in amino acids: CASSQALAGGLYNEQFF. CDR3 nucleotides: TGCGCCAGCAGCCAAGCCCTAGCGGGGGGGCTTTACAATGAGCAGTTCTTC.

This clonotype was observed a few times. The rearrangement uses TRBV12-3 or TRBV12-4 and TRBJ2-1; 8 nucleotides agree with TRBD1. CDR3 size: 15 residues. Trimming took 5 bases from V and 3 from J; bases not matched to a gene: 6. The DNA for the CDR3 is TGTGCCAGCAGTCCCCGGGACAGGATCTACAATGAGCAGTTCTTC. Its protein product is CASSPRDRIYNEQFF.

This clonotype was recorded many times. The J gene is TRBJ2-1, the V gene TRBV7-9; D is unresolved. The CDR3 length is 12 residues. V gave up 0 bases and J gave up 8 bases, with 5 bases separating them. Germline V CDR1 and CDR2: SEHNR, FQNEAQ (reference sequence). The CDR3 region is CASSLAMDEQFF. Here the CDR3 DNA reads TGTGCCAGCAGCTTAGCGATGGATGAGCAGTTCTTC.

This clonotype came up a few times. The rearrangement joins TRBV5-5 to TRBJ2-7; no clear D gene. V gave up 6 bases and J gave up 5 bases, with 9 bases separating them. There are 11 residues in the CDR3. The germline CDR1 and CDR2 sequences are SGHKS and YYEKEE (reference sequence). In nucleotides, the CDR3 is TGTGCCAGCATCTTAGAGGACGAGCAGTACTTC. Translation gives CASILEDEQYF. The complete variable domain, with remaining parts taken from reference TRBV5-5 and TRBJ2-7, reads DAGVTQSPTHLIKTRGQQVTLRCSPISGHKSVSWYQQVLGQGPQFIFQYYEKEERGRGNFPDRFSARQFPNYSSELNVNALLLGDSALYLCASILEDEQYFGPGTRLTVT.

This clonotype showed up just a few times. The genes are TRBV4-1 and TRBJ1-1; tentative D call: TRBD1 (5 bases). Trimming removed 3 bases at V and 8 bases at J, with 13 bases between. This CDR3 is 13 amino acids long. Germline V gene lookup returns CDR1 MGHRA and CDR2 YSYEKL. The CDR3 sequence is CASSQVGTLEAFF. In nucleotides, the CDR3 is TGCGCCAGCAGCCAGGTGGGGACCCTCGAAGCTTTCTTT.

The genes are TRBV5-6 and TRBJ2-1; possibly TRBD1 for D (6 bases). V lost 0 bases, J lost 14 bases, and 12 bases lay in between. CDR3 length equals 12 residues. Germline values: CDR1 SGHDT, CDR2 YYEEEE. CDR3 nucleotide sequence: TGTGCCAGCAGCTTGGGAGGGGGAGAGGAGTTCTTC. Its protein product is CASSLGGGEEFF.

The chain is built from TRBV2 and TRBJ2-7; 8 bases align to TRBD2. Per germline, CDR1 SNHLY and CDR2 FYNNEI. With V trimmed by 5 bases and J by 6 bases, 12 bases remained unmatched. CDR3 length equals 15 residues. CDR3 in DNA: TGTGCCAGCAGTTACACCTCGGGACTAGGGACCGAGCAGTACTTC. It encodes CASSYTSGLGTEQYF. The whole variable domain, filled in from reference TRBV2 and TRBJ2-7, reads EPEVTQTPSHQVTQMGQEVILRCVPISNHLYFYWYRQILGQKVEFLVSFYNNEISEKSEIFDDQFSVERPDGSNFTLKIRSTKLEDSAMYFCASSYTSGLGTEQYFGPGTRLTVT.

This sequence joins TRBV7-9 and TRBJ2-5; D gene uncertain. This CDR3 is built from 13 residues. CDR1 is SEHNR and CDR2 is FQNEAQ in the germline V gene (reference sequence). V was pared by 7 bases and J by 2 bases, with 11 bases between. The CDR3 DNA sequence: TGTGCCAGCAAACACCGGGCTCAAGAGACCCAGTACTTC. Translating it yields CASKHRAQETQYF.

This clonotype was recorded a few times. This rearrangement joins TRBV7-9 to TRBJ2-1, with a possible D match to TRBD1 (6 bases). The germline CDR1 and CDR2 sequences are SEHNR and FQNEAQ (reference sequence). V shed 5 bases and J shed 10 bases, with 15 bases lying between them. The length of the CDR3 is 13 residues. The CDR3 bases are TGTGCCAGCAGCCTAGGACAGCTCGGGGAGCAGTTCTTC. Amino acids: CASSLGQLGEQFF.

This clonotype was found a few times. The V and J genes are TRBV12-3 or TRBV12-4 and TRBJ2-3, with D possibly called TRBD1 or TRBD2 (5 bases each). The CDR3 has 15 amino acids. V lost 10 bases and J lost 0, with 17 bases in between. The CDR3 loop reads CATKTGPSSTDTQYF. CDR3 DNA sequence: TGTGCCACAAAAACGGGGCCCTCTAGCACAGATACGCAGTATTTT.

This clonotype occurred a few times. The chain is built from TRBV2 and TRBJ1-6; 8 positions match TRBD1. V was clipped by 6 bases and J by 5 bases; unmatched bases: 3. Germline V CDR1 and CDR2: SNHLY, FYNNEI. The CDR3 is made up of 14 amino acids. CDR3 residues: CASSRGLDNSPLHF. The CDR3, as DNA: TGTGCCAGCAGCAGGGGGCTGGATAATTCACCCCTCCACTTT.

V gene TRBV7-2 combines with J gene TRBJ2-2, with no clear D. The CDR3 covers 11 residues. CDR1 and CDR2 from the germline V gene are SGHTA and FQGNSA. V lost 1 base to trimming and J lost 9 bases, with 3 bases between them. The DNA for the CDR3 is TGTGCCAGCAGCTTAGGGAGGGAGCTGTTTTTT. Its protein is CASSLGRELFF.

This clonotype occurred many times. The gene calls are TRBV29-1 and TRBJ2-7; 9 nucleotides agree with TRBD1. Trimming removed 0 bases from V and 4 bases from J; junction bases left unmatched: 7. The V gene's germline CDR1 is SQVTM and CDR2 ANQGSEA. The CDR3 contains 15 residues. CDR3 protein: CSVEEQDRGVYEQYF. Written as DNA, the CDR3 is TGCAGCGTTGAAGAACAAGACAGGGGGGTATACGAGCAGTACTTC.

This clonotype appeared a few times. DNA of the CDR3: TGTGCCAGCAGTCACCAGACAGGGGAGTATAATTCACCCCTCCACTTT. Translation gives CASSHQTGEYNSPLHF. The genes are TRBV6-5 and TRBJ1-6, with TRBD1 identical over 8 bases. This CDR3 contains 16 residues. Germline V gene lookup returns CDR1 MNHEY and CDR2 SVGAGI. V gave up 5 bases and J gave up 4 bases; unmatched junction bases: 7.

This clonotype has just a few counts. The genes are TRBV5-1 and TRBJ2-2; D is undetermined. This CDR3 contains 13 residues. CDR1 and CDR2 from the germline V gene are SGHRS and YFSETQ. The germline V and J ends were trimmed by 3 bases and 1 base, with 4 bases remaining between them. CDR3 loop: CASSWENTGELFF. CDR3 DNA: TGCGCCAGCAGCTGGGAGAACACCGGGGAGCTGTTTTTT.

This clonotype has only one observation. The chain has TRBV4-3 and TRBJ2-7; weak D call: TRBD2 (6 bases). CDR3 length: 16 amino acids. The V end lost 4 bases, the J end lost 0 bases, and 16 bases lay between the germline ends. Germline assignment: CDR1 LGHNA and CDR2 YSLEER. The CDR3 nucleotides read TGCGCCAGCAGCCTAAAACTTAGCGGTACCTCCTACGAGCAGTACTTC. Translated, it gives CASSLKLSGTSYEQYF.

The rearrangement uses TRBV20-1 and TRBJ2-2; D gene unclear. The CDR3 extends over 14 amino acids. The germline CDR1 and CDR2 sequences are DFQATT and SNEGSKA (reference sequence). V gave up 3 bases and J gave up 6 bases, with 14 bases separating them. DNA of the CDR3: TGCAGTGCTAGTTACAGTGGGTCCCCCGGGGAGCTGTTTTTT. It encodes CSASYSGSPGELFF.

This clonotype was counted a few times. V usage is TRBV27 and J usage is TRBJ2-1, with 7 bases fitting TRBD1. V lost 5 bases and J lost 6; bases outside the gene matches: 4. The germline gives CDR1 MNHEY, CDR2 SMNVEV (reference sequence). The CDR3 runs 13 residues. The DNA of the CDR3 is TGTGCCAGCAGTATGGACAGGCTCAATGAGCAGTTCTTC. It codes for CASSMDRLNEQFF.

This clonotype was seen ten or more times. The chain links TRBV20-1 to TRBJ1-5; 7 bases align to TRBD1. V shed 2 bases and J 7 bases; nucleotides not matched to a gene: 8. This CDR3 is built from 14 residues. In germline, CDR1 is DFQATT, CDR2 SNEGSKA (reference sequence). The CDR3 sequence: CSARPRDSWQPQHF. CDR3 DNA sequence: TGCAGTGCTAGACCCCGGGACAGTTGGCAGCCCCAGCATTTT.

The chain has TRBV12-3 or TRBV12-4 and TRBJ2-5; D is possibly TRBD2 (5 bases). This CDR3 region has 12 residues. V lost 6 bases to trimming and J lost 5 bases, with 10 bases between them. The CDR3 nucleotides read TGTGCCAGCAGACCTACGGGGGAGACCCAGTACTTC. Translation gives CASRPTGETQYF.

In this sample, this clonotype turned up a few times. This chain uses TRBV4-1 with TRBJ1-1; D perhaps matches TRBD1 (6 bases). Germline lookup yields CDR1 MGHRA and CDR2 YSYEKL. The CDR3 has 14 residues. Trimming left V 4 bases short and J 1 base short, with 10 bases between. The CDR3, as DNA: TGCGCCAGCAGCCTCAGGGGCGGGAACACTGAAGCTTTCTTT. Amino acids: CASSLRGGNTEAFF.

DNA of the CDR3: TGCGCCAGCAGCCAAGGGGTAGCGGGGGGCACAGATACGCAGTATTTT. Translation: CASSQGVAGGTDTQYF. The V gene is TRBV4-3, the J gene TRBJ2-3; the match to TRBD2 covers 9 bases. The CDR3 totals 16 residues. From germline, CDR1 is LGHNA and CDR2 YSLEER. V dropped 1 base and J dropped 1; count of bases not matched to a gene: 3.

This clonotype came up a few times. The gene calls are TRBV6-1 and TRBJ2-7, with 9 bases fitting TRBD2. Looked up from germline, CDR1 is MNHNS and CDR2 is SASEGT. This CDR3 comprises 17 residues. The V gene end was trimmed by 6 bases and the J gene end by 2 bases; junction bases not matched to a gene: 14. In DNA, the CDR3 is TGTGCCAGCAGCTTCCTAACGGTAGCGGGAGATCCCTACGAGCAGTACTTC. Translation: CASSFLTVAGDPYEQYF.

The chain carries TRBV6-5 and TRBJ2-1, with D possibly matching TRBD1 (5 bases). This CDR3 has 14 residues. Germline CDR1 is MNHEY and CDR2 is SVGAGI. V was trimmed by 2 bases and J by 8 bases, leaving 13 bases between them. The DNA for the CDR3 is TGTGCCAGCAGTTACGGGCAGGGTGGATATGAGCAGTTCTTC. Amino acids: CASSYGQGGYEQFF.